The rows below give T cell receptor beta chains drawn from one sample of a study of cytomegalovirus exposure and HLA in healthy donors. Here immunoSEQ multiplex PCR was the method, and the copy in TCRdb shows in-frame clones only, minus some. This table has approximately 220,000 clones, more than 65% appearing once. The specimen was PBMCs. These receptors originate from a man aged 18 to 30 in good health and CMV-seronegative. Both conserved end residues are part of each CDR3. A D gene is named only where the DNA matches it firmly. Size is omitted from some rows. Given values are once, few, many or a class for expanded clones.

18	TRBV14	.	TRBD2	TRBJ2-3	CASSQGIGLAEHTDTQYF	TGTGCCAGCAGCCAAGGAATCGGACTAGCGGAGCACACAGATACGCAGTATTTT
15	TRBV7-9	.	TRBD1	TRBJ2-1	CASSLPDRGVYEQFF	TGTGCCAGCAGCCTACCCGACAGGGGGGTATATGAGCAGTTCTTC
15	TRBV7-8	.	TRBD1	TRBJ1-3	CASSLGGTAGNTIYF	TGTGCCAGCAGCTTAGGGGGGACAGCAGGAAACACCATATATTTT
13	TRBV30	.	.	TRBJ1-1	CAWTPNSLAKTFF	TGTGCCTGGACCCCTAACAGTCTTGCTAAAACTTTCTTT
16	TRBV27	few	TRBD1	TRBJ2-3	CASSPGTGGREVTQYF	TGTGCCAGCAGTCCCGGGACAGGGGGGCGGGAAGTCACGCAGTATTTT
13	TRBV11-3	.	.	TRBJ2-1	CASSLSFGGKQFF	TGTGCCAGCAGCTTAAGTTTCGGAGGGAAGCAGTTCTTC
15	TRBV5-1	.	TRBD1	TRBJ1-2	CASSLGRTGTYGYTF	TGCGCCAGCAGCCTGGGGCGGACAGGGACCTATGGCTACACCTTC
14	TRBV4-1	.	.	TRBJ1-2	CASSQEGIGEGYTF	TGCGCCAGCAGCCAAGAGGGTATAGGGGAAGGCTACACCTTC
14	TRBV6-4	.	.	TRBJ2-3	CASSDVSGADTQYF	TGTGCCAGCAGTGACGTGTCGGGAGCAGATACGCAGTATTTT
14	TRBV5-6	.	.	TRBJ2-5	CASSLFRSQETQYF	TGTGCCAGCAGCTTGTTCAGATCCCAAGAGACCCAGTACTTC
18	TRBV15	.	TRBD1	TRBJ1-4	CATSRASGTGGVFEKLFF	TGTGCCACCAGCAGAGCGTCCGGGACAGGGGGCGTTTTTGAAAAACTGTTTTTT
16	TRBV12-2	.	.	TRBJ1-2	CASRSPQNRGNYGYTF	TGTGCAAGTCGCTCCCCCCAAAACAGGGGGAACTATGGCTACACCTTC
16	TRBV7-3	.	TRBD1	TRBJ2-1	CASSVHRDRQYNEQFF	TGTGCCAGCAGCGTACATCGGGACAGGCAATACAATGAGCAGTTCTTC
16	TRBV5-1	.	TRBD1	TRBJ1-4	CASSLSGTGGNEKLFF	TGCGCCAGCAGCTTGAGCGGGACAGGGGGCAATGAAAAACTGTTTTTT
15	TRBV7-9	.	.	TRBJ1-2	CASSGHPGDGYGYTF	TGTGCCAGCAGCGGTCACCCAGGGGATGGCTATGGCTACACCTTC
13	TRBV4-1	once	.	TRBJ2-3	CASSNGVTDTQYF	TGCGCCAGCAGCAACGGGGTGACAGATACGCAGTATTTT
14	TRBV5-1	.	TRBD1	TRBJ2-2	CASSTRTGTGELFF	TGCGCCAGCAGCACCAGGACAGGGACCGGGGAGCTGTTTTTT
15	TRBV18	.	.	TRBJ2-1	CASSLAFGSYNEQFF	TGTGCCAGCTCACTAGCGTTTGGGTCCTACAATGAGCAGTTCTTC
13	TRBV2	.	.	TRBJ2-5	CASSRDTEETQYF	TGTGCCAGCAGCCGGGACACCGAAGAGACCCAGTACTTC
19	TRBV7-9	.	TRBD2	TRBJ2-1	CASSLSRASGRAEGNEQFF	TGTGCCAGCAGCCTAAGTCGGGCTAGCGGGAGGGCCGAGGGGAATGAGCAGTTCTTC
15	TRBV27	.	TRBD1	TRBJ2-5	CASSLNRGRRETQYF	TGTGCCAGCAGTTTAAACAGGGGGCGCAGAGAGACCCAGTACTTC
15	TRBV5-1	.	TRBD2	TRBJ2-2	CASIQLAGEPGELFF	TGCGCCAGCATACAGCTAGCGGGAGAACCCGGGGAGCTGTTTTTT
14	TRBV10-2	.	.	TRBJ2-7	CASTDLQDSYEQYF	TGCGCCAGCACGGACTTGCAGGACTCCTACGAGCAGTACTTC
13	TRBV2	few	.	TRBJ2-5	CASSGNSKETQYF	TGTGCCAGCAGTGGGAACAGCAAAGAGACCCAGTACTTC
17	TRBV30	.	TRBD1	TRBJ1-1	CAWSVPVGQGGNTEAFF	TGTGCCTGGAGTGTCCCCGTCGGGCAGGGGGGAAACACTGAAGCTTTCTTT
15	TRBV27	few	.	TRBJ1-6	CASSLSRGGSSPLHF	TGTGCCAGCAGTTTATCGAGGGGGGGAAGTTCACCCCTCCACTTT
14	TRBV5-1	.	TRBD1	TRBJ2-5	CASSLGQGRETQYF	TGCGCCAGCAGCTTGGGACAGGGGCGGGAGACCCAGTACTTC
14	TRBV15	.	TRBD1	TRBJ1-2	CATSRRTGGNGYTF	TGTGCCACCAGCAGACGGACAGGGGGCAATGGCTACACCTTC
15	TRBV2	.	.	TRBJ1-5	CASSPGVSSNQPQHF	TGTGCCAGCTCCCCGGGGGTCTCAAGCAATCAGCCCCAGCATTTT
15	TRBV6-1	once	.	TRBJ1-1	CASSETSEGGTEAFF	TGTGCCAGCAGTGAAACCTCCGAAGGGGGCACTGAAGCTTTCTTT
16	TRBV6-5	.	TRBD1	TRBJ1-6	CASSYSGAQGGSPLHF	TGTGCCAGCAGTTACTCAGGAGCGCAGGGGGGTTCACCCCTCCACTTT
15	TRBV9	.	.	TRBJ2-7	CASSPSAGITYEQYF	TGTGCCAGCAGCCCATCCGCGGGAATTACCTACGAGCAGTACTTC
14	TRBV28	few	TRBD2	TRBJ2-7	CASSVTSGRSEQYF	TGTGCCAGCAGTGTCACTAGCGGGAGGAGCGAGCAGTACTTC
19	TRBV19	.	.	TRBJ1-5	CASSRIFVDSDYSNQPQHF	TGTGCCAGTAGTAGGATATTCGTGGACAGCGATTATAGCAATCAGCCCCAGCATTTT
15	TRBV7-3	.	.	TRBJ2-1	CASSLSHSSYNEQFF	TGTGCCAGCAGCTTAAGTCACAGCTCCTACAATGAGCAGTTCTTC
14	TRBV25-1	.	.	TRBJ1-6	CASSEYNTDSPLHF	TGTGCCAGCAGTGAATATAATACGGATTCACCCCTCCACTTT
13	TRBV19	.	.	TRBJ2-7	CASSITNRGEQYF	TGTGCCAGTAGTATCACAAACCGCGGGGAGCAGTACTTC
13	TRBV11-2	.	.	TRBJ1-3	CASSLPPGNTIYF	TGTGCCAGCAGCCTCCCCCCTGGAAACACCATATATTTT
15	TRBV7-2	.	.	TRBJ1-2	CASSLGGGTNYGYTF	TGTGCCAGCAGCTTAGGTGGCGGTACTAACTATGGCTACACCTTC
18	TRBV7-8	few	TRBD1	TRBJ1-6	CASSLVGQAIYNNSPLHF	TGTGCCAGCAGCTTAGTGGGACAGGCCATATACAATAATTCACCCCTCCACTTT
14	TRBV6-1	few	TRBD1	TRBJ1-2	CASSRDRVVYGYTF	TGTGCCAGCAGTCGGGACAGGGTCGTCTATGGCTACACCTTC
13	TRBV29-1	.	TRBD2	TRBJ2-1	CSALASGYNEQFF	TGCAGCGCTTTGGCTAGCGGGTACAATGAGCAGTTCTTC
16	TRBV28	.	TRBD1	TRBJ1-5	CASSFGRGYSNQPQHF	TGTGCCAGCAGTTTCGGCAGGGGGTATAGCAATCAGCCCCAGCATTTT
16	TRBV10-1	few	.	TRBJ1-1	CASSDHRNPGRPEAFF	TGCGCCAGCAGTGACCATCGAAATCCCGGCAGGCCTGAAGCTTTCTTT
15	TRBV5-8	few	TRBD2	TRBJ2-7	CASSRGVGLRNEQYF	TGTGCCAGCAGCCGGGGGGTGGGGTTACGGAACGAGCAGTACTTC
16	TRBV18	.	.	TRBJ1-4	CASSPRQAPTNEKLFF	TGTGCCAGCTCACCGCGACAGGCTCCTACTAATGAAAAACTGTTTTTT
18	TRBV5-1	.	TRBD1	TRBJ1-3	CASSLADRASVNGNTIYF	TGCGCCAGCAGCTTGGCGGACAGGGCTTCAGTAAACGGAAACACCATATATTTT
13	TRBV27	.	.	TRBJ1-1	CASSAGQNTEAFF	TGTGCCAGCAGTGCTGGACAGAACACTGAAGCTTTCTTT
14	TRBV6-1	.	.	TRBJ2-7	CASRVRSSSYEQYF	TGTGCCAGCAGGGTCCGGTCTTCCTCCTACGAGCAGTACTTC
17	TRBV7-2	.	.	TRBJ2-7	CASSLAFSLTSSYEQYF	TGTGCCAGCAGCTTAGCATTTTCTTTGACTAGTTCCTACGAGCAGTACTTC
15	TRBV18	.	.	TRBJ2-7	CASSFLRGGAYEQYF	TGTGCCAGCTCATTCTTAAGGGGCGGGGCCTACGAGCAGTACTTC
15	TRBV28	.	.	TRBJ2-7	CASSTTGTLSYEQYF	TGTGCCAGCAGTACCACAGGGACCCTCTCCTACGAGCAGTACTTC